Following are 16 T cell receptor beta chains from one sample sequenced in a study of cytotoxic CD8 clonotypes in ibrutinib-treated CLL (dated by TCRdb to about 2021). The receptor library was made with the immunoSEQ multiplex PCR assay. TCRdb obtained this table from immuneACCESS and retained in-frame rearrangements with V and J assigned. These tables miss some clones; where compared with another copy, unresolved V genes account for less than half of the shortfall, and the remainder is unexplained. The sample records under 200,000 clones, approximately 80% of which are singletons. About 4.6% of the sample is in the top ten clones. Interpreted using the paper, the time point label stands for: 24 months on ibrutinib. This specimen consisted of PBMCs, obtained after 24 months of ibrutinib treatment. These receptors were collected from a human donor with chronic lymphocytic leukemia.

This chain connects TRBV27 to TRBJ1-1; weak D call: TRBD1 (5 bases). Trimming left V 8 bases short and J 1 base short, with 11 bases between. Germline assignment: CDR1 MNHEY and CDR2 SMNVEV (reference sequence). This CDR3 region has 13 residues. CDR3 region: CASATVTNTEAFF. CDR3 DNA sequence: TGTGCCAGCGCGACAGTCACGAACACTGAAGCTTTCTTT.

The chain uses TRBV4-1 and TRBJ2-1; 11 nucleotides align to TRBD2. The CDR3 length is 16 residues. Losses at the gene ends were 0 bases for V and 7 bases for J; bases not matched to a gene: 5. Germline loops: CDR1 MGHRA, CDR2 YSYEKL. CDR3 coding DNA: TGCGCCAGCAGCCAAGATTTAACTAGCGGGAGTAATGAGCAGTTCTTC. Translating gives CASSQDLTSGSNEQFF.

The chain uses TRBV4-3 and TRBJ2-1; TRBD1 aligns across 9 bases. Germline-derived CDR1 and CDR2 are LGHNA and YSLEER. The CDR3 consists of 15 residues. Unmatched junction bases numbered 4, after V lost 3 bases and J lost 4 bases. This CDR3 is CASSQLGQGYNEQFF. The CDR3 DNA sequence: TGCGCCAGCAGCCAGTTGGGACAGGGATACAATGAGCAGTTCTTC.

The chain has TRBV27 and TRBJ1-2, with TRBD1 matching over 9 bases. Losses at the gene ends were 1 base for V and 4 bases for J; bases not matched to a gene: 13. In germline, CDR1 is MNHEY, CDR2 SMNVEV (reference sequence). The length of the CDR3 is 18 residues. The CDR3 here is CASSLLRDRVPGVYGYTF. The CDR3 region has the DNA TGTGCCAGCAGTTTATTGCGGGACAGGGTCCCTGGAGTCTATGGCTACACCTTC.

This chain links TRBV29-1 with TRBJ2-7; weak D call: TRBD2 (7 bases). Trimming removed 7 bases from V and 1 base from J, with 11 bases in between. Germline CDR1 is SQVTM and CDR2 is ANQGSEA. The CDR3 runs to 12 residues. The CDR3 DNA is TGCAGCGCGGGGGGCAGTTCCTACGAGCAGTACTTC. Protein: CSAGGSSYEQYF.

V and J are TRBV25-1 and TRBJ2-5; 7 nucleotides line up with TRBD1. Trimming took 3 bases from V and 4 from J; bases not matched to a gene: 8. The CDR3 spans 15 residues. CDR1 MGHDK and CDR2 SYGVNS come from the germline V gene. CDR3 protein: CASSDPQGRRETQYF. The CDR3 DNA is TGTGCCAGCAGTGATCCACAGGGGCGTCGAGAGACCCAGTACTTC.

The J gene is TRBJ1-3, the V gene TRBV28; perhaps TRBD1 as D (5 bases). Germline values: CDR1 MDHEN, CDR2 SYDVKM. V lost 7 bases and J lost 1, with 14 bases in between. The CDR3 extends over 15 amino acids. In DNA form, the CDR3 reads TGTGCCAGCAAAAGCAGTTGGGGGTCTGGAAACACCATATATTTT. It is translated as CASKSSWGSGNTIYF.

This chain connects TRBV6-5 to TRBJ1-4; TRBD1 agrees at 10 bases. Trimming took 6 bases from V and 7 from J; bases not matched to a gene: 5. The CDR3 is 14 residues long. Germline CDR1 reads MNHEY; CDR2 reads SVGAGI. CDR3 nucleotide sequence: TGTGCCAGCAGACCGACAGGGGGCAGTGAAAAACTGTTTTTT. As protein: CASRPTGGSEKLFF.

The rearrangement links TRBV18 to TRBJ2-7, with TRBD1 matching 9 bases. The junction had 5 bases not matched to a gene; V was cut back by 3 bases and J by 5 bases. CDR3 length equals 14 residues. CDR1 is KGHSH, CDR2 LQKENI, per germline. Here the CDR3 DNA reads TGTGCCAGCTCACCGGGACAGGGTCATGACGAGCAGTACTTC. Its protein is CASSPGQGHDEQYF.

V gene TRBV19 combines with J gene TRBJ1-5; D perhaps matches TRBD1 (5 bases). Germline CDR1 and CDR2: LNHDA and SQIVND (reference sequence). This CDR3 contains 14 residues. V lost 3 bases, J lost 4 bases, and 10 bases lay in between. The CDR3 protein is CASSMVQGNQPQHF. In DNA form, the CDR3 reads TGTGCCAGTAGTATGGTCCAGGGTAATCAGCCCCAGCATTTT.

The chain joins TRBV6-1 to TRBJ2-3; 11 bases line up with TRBD2. The V and J ends lost 4 bases and 5 bases, in that order; junction bases with no gene match: 5. This CDR3 has 15 residues. Germline assignment: CDR1 MNHNS and CDR2 SASEGT. This CDR3 reads CASSVGLAGGDTQYF. The CDR3 nucleotides are TGTGCCAGCAGTGTCGGTCTAGCGGGGGGAGATACGCAGTATTTT.

This chain uses TRBV5-6 with TRBJ2-3; the match to TRBD1 covers 11 bases. CDR1 is SGHDT, CDR2 YYEEEE, per germline. The CDR3 covers 16 residues. After removal of 3 bases from V and 3 bases from J, the junction contained 6 bases not matched to a gene. DNA of the CDR3: TGTGCCAGCAGCTGGGGACAGGGGGTGCAAACAGATACGCAGTATTTT. This codes for CASSWGQGVQTDTQYF.

This clone was recorded a few times. V and J are TRBV5-1 and TRBJ1-1; perhaps TRBD1 as D (5 bases). Trimming removed 4 bases from V and 3 bases from J, with 22 bases in between. This CDR3 spans 17 amino acids. Per germline, CDR1 SGHRS and CDR2 YFSETQ. The CDR3 region is CASSTGTAVTTDTEAFF. The CDR3 DNA reads TGCGCCAGCAGCACCGGGACGGCGGTAACCACGGACACTGAAGCTTTCTTT. Supplemented by reference TRBV5-1 and TRBJ1-1, the full variable domain reads KAGVTQTPRYLIKTRGQQVTLSCSPISGHRSVSWYQQTPGQGLQFLFEYFSETQRNKGNFPGRFSGRQFSNSRSEMNVSTLELGDSALYLCASSTGTAVTTDTEAFFGQGTRLTVV.

CDR3 residues: CASSPSRDRDPPLHF. The CDR3, as DNA: TGTGCCAGCTCACCGTCCCGGGACAGGGATCCACCCCTCCACTTT. The V gene is TRBV18, the J gene TRBJ1-6, with 9 bases matching TRBD1. CDR1 and CDR2 from the germline V gene are KGHSH and LQKENI. V was clipped by 3 bases and J by 11 bases; unmatched bases: 8. The CDR3 has 15 residues.

This sequence joins TRBV27 and TRBJ2-3, with D tentatively TRBD1 or TRBD2 (6 bases each). The CDR3 sequence is 15 residues long. Germline CDR1 MNHEY, CDR2 SMNVEV (reference sequence). V was trimmed by 2 bases and J by 2 bases, leaving 11 bases between them. The CDR3 region has the DNA TGTGCCAGCAGTTTAGATGGGGGGCCCACAGATACGCAGTATTTT. It yields the protein CASSLDGGPTDTQYF.

This clone has a single count. The V call is TRBV6-5, the J call TRBJ2-7; 10 bases line up with TRBD2. Germline CDR1 reads MNHEY; CDR2 reads SVGAGI. V gave up 0 bases and J gave up 7 bases; unmatched junction bases: 6. This CDR3 has 15 residues. DNA for the CDR3: TGTGCCAGCAGTTACTCGAGTCTAGCGGGAGATGAGCAGTACTTC. Protein: CASSYSSLAGDEQYF.